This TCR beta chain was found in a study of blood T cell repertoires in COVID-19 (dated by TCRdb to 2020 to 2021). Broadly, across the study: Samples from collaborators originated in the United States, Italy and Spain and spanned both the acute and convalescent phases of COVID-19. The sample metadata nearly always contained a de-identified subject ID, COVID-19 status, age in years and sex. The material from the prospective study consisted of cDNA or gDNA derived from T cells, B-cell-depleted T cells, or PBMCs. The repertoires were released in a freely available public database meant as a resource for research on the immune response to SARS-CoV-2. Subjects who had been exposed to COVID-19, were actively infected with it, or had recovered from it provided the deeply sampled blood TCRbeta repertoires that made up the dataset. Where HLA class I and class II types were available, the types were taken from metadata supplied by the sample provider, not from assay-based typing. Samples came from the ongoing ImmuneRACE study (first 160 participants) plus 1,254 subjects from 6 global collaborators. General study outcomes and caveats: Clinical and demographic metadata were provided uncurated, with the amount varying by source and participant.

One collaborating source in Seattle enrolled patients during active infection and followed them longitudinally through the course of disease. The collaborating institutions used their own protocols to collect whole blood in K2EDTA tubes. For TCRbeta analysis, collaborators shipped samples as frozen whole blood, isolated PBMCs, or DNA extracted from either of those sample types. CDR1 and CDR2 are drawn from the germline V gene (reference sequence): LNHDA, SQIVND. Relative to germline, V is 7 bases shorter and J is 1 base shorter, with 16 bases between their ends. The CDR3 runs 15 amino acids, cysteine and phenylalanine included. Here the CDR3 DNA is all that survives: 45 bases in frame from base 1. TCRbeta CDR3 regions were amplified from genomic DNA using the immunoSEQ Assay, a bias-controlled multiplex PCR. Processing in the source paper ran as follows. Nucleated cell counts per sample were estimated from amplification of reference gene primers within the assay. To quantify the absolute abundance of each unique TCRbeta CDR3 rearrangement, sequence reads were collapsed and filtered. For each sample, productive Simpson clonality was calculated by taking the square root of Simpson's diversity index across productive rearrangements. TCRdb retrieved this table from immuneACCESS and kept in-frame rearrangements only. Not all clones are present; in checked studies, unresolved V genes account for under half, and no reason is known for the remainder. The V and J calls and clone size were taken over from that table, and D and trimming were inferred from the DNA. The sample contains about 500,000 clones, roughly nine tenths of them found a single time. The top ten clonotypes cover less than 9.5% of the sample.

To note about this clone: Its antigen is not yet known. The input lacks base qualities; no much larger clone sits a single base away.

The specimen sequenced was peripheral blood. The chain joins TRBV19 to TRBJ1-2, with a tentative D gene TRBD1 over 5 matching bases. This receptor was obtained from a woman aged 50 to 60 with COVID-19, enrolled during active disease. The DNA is TGTGCCAGTACCCATCCCGGGGGTCGTAACTATGGCTACACCTTC. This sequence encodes CASTHPGGRNYGYTF.